This T cell receptor beta chain appears in the sequencing data of a study of OX40 agonist ivuxolimab in advanced cancers. As for the study in general: People who had prior anti-PD-1, anti-PD-L1 or anti-CTLA-4 therapy could take part, and about 37% had some.

The V and J ends lost 7 bases and 5 bases respectively, with 17 bases between them. Germline CDR1 is SNHLY and CDR2 is FYNNEI. This CDR3 contains 14 residues. Method: immunoSEQ multiplex PCR; TCRdb's copy keeps in-frame clones and lacks some. This sample has 65,000 to 70,000 clones, with over 80% found just once. V and J are TRBV2 and TRBJ1-1; D perhaps matches TRBD1 (6 bases). The TCR comes from an adult with an advanced solid tumor such as melanoma, head and neck, liver or kidney cancer. Source: CD4+ or CD8+ T cells sorted from blood, taken in a trial of the OX40 agonist ivuxolimab. CDR3 region: CASIFSRGGTEAFF. The CDR3 DNA reads as TGTGCCAGCATCTTCTCCAGAGGGGGGACTGAAGCTTTCTTT.